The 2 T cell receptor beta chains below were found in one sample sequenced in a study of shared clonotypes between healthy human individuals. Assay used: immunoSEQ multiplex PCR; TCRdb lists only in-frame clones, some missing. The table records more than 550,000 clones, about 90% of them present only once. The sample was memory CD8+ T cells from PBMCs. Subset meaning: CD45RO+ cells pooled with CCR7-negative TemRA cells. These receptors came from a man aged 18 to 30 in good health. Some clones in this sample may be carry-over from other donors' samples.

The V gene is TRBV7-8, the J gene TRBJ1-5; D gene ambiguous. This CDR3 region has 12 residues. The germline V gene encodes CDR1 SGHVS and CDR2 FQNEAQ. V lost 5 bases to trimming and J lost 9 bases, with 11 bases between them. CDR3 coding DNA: TGTGCCAGCAGCCTCGGTGGGAGGCCCCAGCATTTT. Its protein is CASSLGGRPQHF.

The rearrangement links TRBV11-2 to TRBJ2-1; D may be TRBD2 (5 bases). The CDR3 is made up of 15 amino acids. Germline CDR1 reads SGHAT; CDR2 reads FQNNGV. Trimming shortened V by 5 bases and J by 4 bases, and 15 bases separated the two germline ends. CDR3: CASSLSGELYNEQFF. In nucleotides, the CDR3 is TGTGCCAGCAGCCTCAGCGGAGAACTTTACAATGAGCAGTTCTTC.